Listed below are T cell receptor beta chains from one sample, sequenced in a study of beta chain features in type 1 diabetes. Assay: immunoSEQ multiplex PCR; the TCRdb copy retains only in-frame clones and omits some. Of around 140,000 clones listed, approximately 10% are singletons. Source material: central memory CD4+ T cells from blood. These receptors came from a man under 40 with type 1 diabetes. Each CDR3 is given with its conserved first and last residue. Each record gives: V gene, clone size, J gene, D gene, CDR3 protein, CDR3 DNA. A D gene is named only where the DNA matches it firmly. Size values are once, few and many counts, or a class for expanded clones, and some rows have none.

>TRBV2|-|TRBJ1-1|-
CASSESGYTEAFF
TGTGCCAGCAGTGAATCAGGGTACACTGAAGCTTTCTTT
>TRBV4-2|-|TRBJ1-6|-
CASSLGGSNSPLHF
TGTGCCAGCAGCCTAGGGGGTTCTAATTCACCCCTCCACTTT
>TRBV2|-|TRBJ1-6|TRBD1
CASTQIQGGSPLHF
TGTGCCAGCACGCAGATCCAGGGGGGTTCACCCCTCCACTTT
>TRBV5-1|-|TRBJ1-4|-
CASSPRGEPNEKLFF
TGCGCCAGCAGCCCCCGGGGGGAGCCTAATGAAAAACTGTTTTTT
>TRBV4-3|-|TRBJ2-1|-
CASSHLQGYEQFF
TGCGCCAGCAGCCACCTTCAGGGGTATGAGCAGTTCTTC
>TRBV4-1|many|TRBJ2-1|TRBD2
CASSPRLAGGLDEQFF
TGCGCCAGCAGCCCTCGACTAGCGGGGGGCCTAGATGAGCAGTTCTTC
>TRBV4-3|few|TRBJ2-1|-
CASSPAASSSYNEQFF
TGCGCCAGCAGCCCGGCGGCCTCGAGCTCCTACAATGAGCAGTTCTTC
>TRBV5-8|few|TRBJ2-7|-
CASSQIAGQGGEEQYF
TGTGCCAGCAGCCAAATAGCGGGACAGGGAGGAGAAGAGCAGTACTTC
>TRBV7-9|few|TRBJ1-6|-
CASSSSQGAKSPLHF
TGTGCCAGCAGCTCCTCGCAAGGGGCAAAATCACCCCTCCACTTT
>TRBV9|-|TRBJ2-3|TRBD2
CASSVDPFGGGAPDTQYF
TGTGCCAGCAGCGTAGACCCCTTCGGCGGGGGGGCCCCAGATACGCAGTATTTT
>TRBV5-4|few|TRBJ1-2|-
CASSFNQAPLYGYTF
TGTGCCAGCAGCTTTAACCAGGCTCCCCTCTATGGCTACACCTTC
>TRBV2|-|TRBJ2-5|TRBD2
CASRPGLAGGPQETQYF
TGTGCCAGCAGGCCCGGACTAGCGGGGGGCCCACAAGAGACCCAGTACTTC
>TRBV18|-|TRBJ2-6|-
CASSPTVSGANVLTF
TGTGCCAGCTCCCCAACGGTGTCTGGGGCCAACGTCCTGACTTTC
>TRBV11-2|-|TRBJ2-1|-
CASSLVPAYNEQFF
TGTGCCAGCAGCTTAGTCCCAGCCTACAATGAGCAGTTCTTC
>TRBV14|-|TRBJ2-1|TRBD2
CASSQRGTSGDYNEQFF
TGTGCCAGCAGCCAACGTGGGACTAGCGGAGATTACAATGAGCAGTTCTTC
>TRBV9|-|TRBJ2-2|TRBD2
CASSAAGGGTGELFF
TGTGCCAGCAGCGCCGCCGGGGGGGGCACCGGGGAGCTGTTTTTT
>TRBV2|-|TRBJ2-3|TRBD2
CASTKLAGGTDTQYF
TGTGCCAGCACCAAACTAGCGGGGGGAACAGATACGCAGTATTTT
>TRBV6-1|few|TRBJ2-1|-
CASKWFQYNEQFF
TGTGCCAGCAAATGGTTTCAGTACAATGAGCAGTTCTTC
>TRBV6-6|few|TRBJ2-2|-
CASSYGTTGELFF
TGTGCCAGCAGTTACGGGACAACCGGGGAGCTGTTTTTT
>TRBV28|few|TRBJ1-1|TRBD1
CASSFSGGRVGEAFF
TGTGCCAGCAGTTTCTCAGGGGGCAGGGTGGGGGAAGCTTTCTTT
>TRBV19|few|TRBJ1-5|TRBD1
CATAGQRNQPQHF
TGTGCCACCGCGGGACAGCGCAATCAGCCCCAGCATTTT
>TRBV7-3|-|TRBJ2-1|TRBD2
CASSLSLAGASNEQFF
TGTGCCAGCAGCTTATCACTAGCGGGGGCTTCCAATGAGCAGTTCTTC
>TRBV18|-|TRBJ1-3|TRBD1
CASSPRDSSGNTIYF
TGTGCCAGCTCACCACGGGACAGCTCTGGAAACACCATATATTTT
>TRBV29-1|few|TRBJ1-2|-
CSADTGYGYTF
TGCAGCGCAGACACCGGCTATGGCTACACCTTC
>TRBV12-5|-|TRBJ2-2|TRBD2
CASGLVHGGGDTGELFF
TGTGCTAGTGGTTTGGTCCACGGGGGGGGCGACACCGGGGAGCTGTTTTTT
>TRBV7-2|-|TRBJ2-2|-
CASSQGGATGELFF
TGTGCCAGCAGCCAGGGTGGGGCCACCGGGGAGCTGTTTTTT
>TRBV7-3|-|TRBJ2-1|TRBD1
CASSSGQGTNEQFF
TGTGCCAGCAGCTCGGGACAGGGGACCAATGAGCAGTTCTTC
>TRBV6-6|few|TRBJ2-1|-
CASSPGLEQFF
TGTGCCAGCAGTCCAGGGCTTGAGCAGTTCTTC
>TRBV11-2|few|TRBJ2-1|-
CASSLAGGARQFF
TGTGCCAGCAGCTTAGCGGGGGGCGCCCGGCAGTTCTTC
>TRBV11-2|few|TRBJ1-2|TRBD1
CASSSRGNYGYTF
TGTGCCAGCAGTTCCAGGGGGAACTATGGCTACACCTTC
>TRBV7-8|few|TRBJ1-2|-
CASSPQGANYGYTF
TGTGCCAGCAGCCCCCAGGGCGCTAACTATGGCTACACCTTC
>TRBV5-1|-|TRBJ2-1|-
CASSLGQGRVNEQFF
TGCGCCAGCAGCTTGGGCCAGGGCAGAGTCAATGAGCAGTTCTTC
>TRBV11-2|few|TRBJ2-7|TRBD2
CASSQDLSGGLREQYF
TGTGCCAGCAGCCAAGATCTCAGCGGGGGGCTGAGAGAGCAGTACTTC
>TRBV5-4|few|TRBJ1-1|TRBD1
CASSSRGTGEAFF
TGTGCCAGCAGCTCCCGTGGGACAGGGGAAGCTTTCTTT
>TRBV10-3|many|TRBJ2-7|-
CAAGAWDRSSYEQYF
TGTGCCGCGGGGGCGTGGGACAGGAGCTCCTACGAGCAGTACTTC
>TRBV9|-|TRBJ1-2|-
CASSVGAGSGYTF
TGTGCCAGCAGCGTAGGGGCAGGGTCCGGCTACACCTTC
>TRBV7-3|-|TRBJ2-5|TRBD1
CASSQNWIQGQETQYF
TGCGCCAGCAGCCAAAATTGGATACAGGGGCAAGAGACCCAGTACTTC
>TRBV10-3|few|TRBJ2-5|TRBD2
CAISGSSGGTSGSGETQYF
TGTGCCATCAGTGGATCGAGCGGGGGGACCTCAGGGTCGGGGGAGACCCAGTACTTC
>TRBV28|few|TRBJ2-1|TRBD1
CASSMDRVRNEQFF
TGTGCCAGCAGTATGGACAGGGTGCGCAATGAGCAGTTCTTC
>TRBV4-2|once|TRBJ1-6|TRBD1
CASSHHRQGTTNWAGNSPLHF
TGTGCCAGCAGCCACCACCGACAGGGAACAACAAATTGGGCAGGTAATTCACCCCTCCACTTT
>TRBV2|-|TRBJ1-2|-
CASSLDSQNYGYTF
TGTGCCAGCAGTCTAGACAGTCAGAACTATGGCTACACCTTC